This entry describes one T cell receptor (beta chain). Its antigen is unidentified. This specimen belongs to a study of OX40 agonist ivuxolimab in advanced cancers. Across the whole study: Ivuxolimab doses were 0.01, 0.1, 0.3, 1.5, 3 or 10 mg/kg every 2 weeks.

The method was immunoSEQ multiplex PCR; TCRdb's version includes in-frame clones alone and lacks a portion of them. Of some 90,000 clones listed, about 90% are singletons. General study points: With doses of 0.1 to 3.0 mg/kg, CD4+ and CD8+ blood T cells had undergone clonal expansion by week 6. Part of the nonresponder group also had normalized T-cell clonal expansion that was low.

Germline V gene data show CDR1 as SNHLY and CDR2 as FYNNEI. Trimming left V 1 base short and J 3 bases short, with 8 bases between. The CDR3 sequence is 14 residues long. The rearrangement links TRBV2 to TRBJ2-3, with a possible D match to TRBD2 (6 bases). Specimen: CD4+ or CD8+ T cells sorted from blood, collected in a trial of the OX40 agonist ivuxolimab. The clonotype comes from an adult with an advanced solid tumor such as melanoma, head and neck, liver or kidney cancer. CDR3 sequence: CASSEGLVTDTQYF. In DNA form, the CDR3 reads TGTGCCAGCAGTGAAGGACTAGTAACAGATACGCAGTATTTT.